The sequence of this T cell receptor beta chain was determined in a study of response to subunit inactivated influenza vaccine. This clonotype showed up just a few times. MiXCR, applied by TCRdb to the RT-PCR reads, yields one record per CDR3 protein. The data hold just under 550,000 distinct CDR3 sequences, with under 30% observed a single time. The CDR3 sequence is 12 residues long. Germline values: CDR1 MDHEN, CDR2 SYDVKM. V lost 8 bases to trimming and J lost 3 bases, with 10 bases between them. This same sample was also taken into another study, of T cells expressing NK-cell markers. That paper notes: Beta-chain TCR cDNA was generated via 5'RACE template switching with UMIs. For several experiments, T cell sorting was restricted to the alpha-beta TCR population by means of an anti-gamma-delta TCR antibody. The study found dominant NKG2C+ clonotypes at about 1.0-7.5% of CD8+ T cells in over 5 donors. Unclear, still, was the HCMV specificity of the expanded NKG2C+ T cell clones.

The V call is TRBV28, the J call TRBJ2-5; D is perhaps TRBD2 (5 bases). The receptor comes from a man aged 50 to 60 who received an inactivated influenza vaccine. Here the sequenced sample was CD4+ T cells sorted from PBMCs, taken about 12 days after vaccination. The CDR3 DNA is TGTGCCAGCGGCCGGGGAAAAGAGACCCAGTACTTC. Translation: CASGRGKETQYF.